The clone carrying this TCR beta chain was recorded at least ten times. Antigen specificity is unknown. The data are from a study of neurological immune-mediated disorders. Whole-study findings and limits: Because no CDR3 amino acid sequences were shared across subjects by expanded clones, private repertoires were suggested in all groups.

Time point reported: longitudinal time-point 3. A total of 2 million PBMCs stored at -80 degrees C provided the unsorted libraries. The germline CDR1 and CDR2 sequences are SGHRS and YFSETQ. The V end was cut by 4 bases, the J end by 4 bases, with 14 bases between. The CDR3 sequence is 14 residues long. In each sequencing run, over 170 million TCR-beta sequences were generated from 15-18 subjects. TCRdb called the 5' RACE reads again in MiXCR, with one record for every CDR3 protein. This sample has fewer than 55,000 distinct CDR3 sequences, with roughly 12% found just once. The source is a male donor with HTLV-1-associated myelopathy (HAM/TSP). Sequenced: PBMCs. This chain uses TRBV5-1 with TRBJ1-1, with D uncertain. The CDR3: CASSPGNRLTEAFF. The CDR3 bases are TGCGCCAGCAGCCCTGGCAACCGGCTCACTGAAGCTTTCTTT.